Included here is one T cell receptor (beta chain) sequence, with context. No antigen is known for it. The record originates from a study of shared clonotypes between healthy human individuals. Sorted-subset replicate PCR reactions contained 150 to 200 ng DNA, corresponding to some 29,000 T cell genomes. Clones were sequenced by immunoSEQ multiplex PCR, and TCRdb holds only the in-frame ones, with some missing. The profile shows hundreds of thousands of clones, roughly 95% of them singletons. As defined, naive CD8 cells were CD45RO-negative and positively selected for CCR7, with terminally differentiated effector memory CD45RA+ cells excluded. Broader study findings: Among several donors, approximately 5.4% of naive CD4 clonotypes were found in common. Generation probabilities were higher for clonotypes shared across all four sorted-subset donors than for unshared ones.

The CDR3 covers 14 residues. With 4 bases removed from V and 1 base from J, the gap between germline ends came to 10 bases. From germline, CDR1 is MRHNA and CDR2 SNTAGT. Sequencing input: naive CD8+ T cells sorted from blood. The receptor was isolated from a woman aged 25-40 years in good health. The gene calls are TRBV6-4 and TRBJ1-1; the D is unclear. The CDR3 nucleotides read TGTGCCAGCAGTGCCGACGGAAGGAACACTGAAGCTTTCTTT. Its protein is CASSADGRNTEAFF.